The 2 T cell receptor beta chains below all came from one sample that was sequenced in a study of PD-L1 blockade in urothelial cancer. Clones were read by immunoSEQ multiplex PCR, and TCRdb kept only the in-frame ones, dropping some. Of 44,000 or so clones in the sample, roughly four fifths are singletons; the top ten hold about 3.2%. The sequencing here drew on PBMCs, taken around atezolizumab (anti-PD-L1) treatment. The receptors originated from a man between 65 and 85 years old with urothelial cancer.

The gene calls are TRBV7-8 and TRBJ2-5; D is ambiguous. The V and J ends lost 3 bases and 5 bases respectively, with 4 bases between them. Germline CDR1 and CDR2: SGHVS and FQNEAQ. The CDR3 loop spans 11 amino acids. As DNA, the CDR3 is TGTGCCAGCAGCTTCAGGGAGACCCAGTACTTC. It specifies CASSFRETQYF. Drawing the rest from reference TRBV7-8 and TRBJ2-5, the complete variable domain is GAGVSQSPRYKVAKRGQDVALRCDPISGHVSLFWYQQALGQGPEFLTYFQNEAQLDKSGLPSDRFFAERPEGSVSTLKIQRTQQEDSAVYLCASSFRETQYFGPGTRLLVL.

This chain joins TRBV19 and TRBJ2-6, with D perhaps TRBD2 (5 bases). The CDR3 contains 17 residues. CDR1 LNHDA and CDR2 SQIVND come from the germline V gene (reference sequence). Trimming stripped 6 bases from V and 2 bases from J, with 17 bases between. The CDR3 DNA sequence: TGTGCCAGTAGCATCCCTCTAGCTGAACCTGGGGCCAACGTCCTGACTTTC. It encodes CASSIPLAEPGANVLTF.